This is a list of T cell receptor beta chains from one sample in a study of blood T cell repertoires in COVID-19. Method: immunoSEQ multiplex PCR; TCRdb's copy keeps in-frame clones and lacks some. The sample includes some 290,000 clones, 81% of them seen just once. Sequencing was carried out using peripheral blood. These receptors were obtained from an older woman with active or convalescent COVID-19. Each CDR3 is given with its conserved first and last residue.

j_call: TRBJ2-5
v_call: TRBV5-1
cdr3_aa: CASSLGRGQETQYF

j_call: TRBJ2-2
v_call: TRBV13
cdr3_aa: CASSLLPGELFF

j_call: TRBJ1-2
v_call: TRBV7-2
cdr3_aa: CASSPRTGQGYTF

j_call: TRBJ2-1
v_call: TRBV3-1/TRBV3-2
cdr3_aa: CASSPKGTSGYNEQFF

j_call: TRBJ1-2
v_call: TRBV6-2/TRBV6-3
cdr3_aa: CASSYGTGNYGYTF

j_call: TRBJ2-7
v_call: TRBV5-1
cdr3_aa: CASSLGRSRRGEQYF

j_call: TRBJ2-7
v_call: TRBV6-6
cdr3_aa: CASSYGQGHGEQYF

j_call: TRBJ2-6
v_call: TRBV19
cdr3_aa: CASSPTLRSGANVLTF

j_call: TRBJ1-1
v_call: TRBV6-5
cdr3_aa: CASRVGAASPEAFF

j_call: TRBJ1-2
v_call: TRBV5-5
cdr3_aa: CASSFDNSRAPGYTF

j_call: TRBJ1-1
v_call: TRBV9
cdr3_aa: CASTLGHKGDTEAFF

j_call: TRBJ1-5
v_call: TRBV7-9
cdr3_aa: CASTQDNQPQHF

j_call: TRBJ2-5
v_call: TRBV2
cdr3_aa: CASSPAGGHARETQYF

j_call: TRBJ2-7
v_call: TRBV5-1
cdr3_aa: CASSLGTASYEQYF

j_call: TRBJ2-3
v_call: TRBV7-2
cdr3_aa: CASQPGLATDTQYF

j_call: TRBJ2-3
v_call: TRBV5-5
cdr3_aa: CASSLGGYTDTQYF